The 3 T cell receptor beta chains below were found in one sample sequenced in a study of cytomegalovirus exposure and HLA in healthy donors. PCR used 60 Vbeta primers and 13 Jbeta primers. Sequencing used immunoSEQ multiplex PCR; TCRdb keeps in-frame clones, though not all of them. The repertoire holds 150,000 to 200,000 clones, with about 90% as singletons. Sequenced sample: PBMCs. These receptors all come from a boy aged 2-15 years in good health and CMV-seronegative.

The chain links TRBV5-5 to TRBJ1-5, with D perhaps TRBD1 (6 bases). V was shortened by 4 bases and J by 5 bases, with 13 bases between the two germline ends. The CDR3 loop spans 14 amino acids. Germline V CDR1 and CDR2: SGHKS, YYEKEE (reference sequence). CDR3 in amino acids: CASSLGQFYQPQHF. The CDR3 bases are TGTGCCAGCAGCCTCGGACAGTTTTATCAGCCCCAGCATTTT.

The chain carries TRBV28 and TRBJ1-2; D is unresolved. From germline, CDR1 is MDHEN and CDR2 SYDVKM. This CDR3 is built from 15 residues. Trimming stripped 6 bases from V and 1 base from J, with 15 bases between. CDR3 residues: CASRGEGSSNYGYTF. CDR3 bases: TGTGCCAGCAGGGGTGAGGGAAGCAGTAACTATGGCTACACCTTC.

This clone appeared once. The chain links TRBV2 to TRBJ1-2; D might be TRBD1 (6 bases). Germline CDR1 reads SNHLY; CDR2 reads FYNNEI. CDR3 length: 15 residues. V gave up 3 bases and J gave up 8 bases, with 19 bases separating them. CDR3 region: CASSEINRVVDGYTF. The CDR3 nucleotides read TGTGCCAGCAGTGAGATCAACAGGGTAGTCGACGGCTACACCTTC.